One sample yielded the 2 T cell receptor beta chains listed below, sequenced in a study of tumor-infiltrating lymphocytes in oesophageal squamous cell carcinoma. Each CDR3 protein gets one entry after TCRdb re-called the PCR reads with MiXCR. In the table there are nearly 20,000 distinct CDR3 sequences, around 40% of which are singletons. Sequences were obtained from esophageal tumor tissue. The receptors shown here come from a male donor with esophageal squamous cell carcinoma.

As to this clonotype: This likely comes from a read error, as the CDR3 has no conserved phenylalanine or tryptophan at its end. Because the CDR3's place on the DNA is in doubt, the DNA is left out and the CDR3 is given as listed by TCRdb. V usage is TRBV7-9 and J usage is TRBJ2-6; TRBD2 is taken as the D call from the table, unchecked against the DNA. The CDR3 sequence runs 14 residues, both termini included. Germline CDR1 and CDR2: SEHNR and FQNEAQ (reference sequence). The CDR3 here is CASSLVGETQYFGA.

Worth noting for this clonotype: Here the CDR3 omits its conserved ending phenylalanine or tryptophan, so a read error is the likely source. Because the CDR3's place on the DNA is in doubt, the DNA is left out and the CDR3 is given as listed by TCRdb. The chain joins TRBV7-2 to TRBJ2-7. Germline V gene sequence: CDR1 SGHTA, CDR2 FQGNSA. The length of the CDR3 is 17 amino acids, counting both ends. The CDR3 sequence is CASSLGGSASYGYTFGS.